These T cell receptor beta chains were read from a single sample in a study of shared T cell receptors in the human thymus. Method: immunoSEQ multiplex PCR; TCRdb's copy keeps in-frame clones and lacks some. The sample carries roughly 700,000 clones, roughly 90% recorded once. This same sample was also part of a study on human thymus T cells.

The sample comprised thymocytes. The receptors shown here come from a boy under two years old with a congenital heart defect. Each CDR3 is given with its conserved first and last residue. Each record gives: J gene, V gene, D gene, clone size, CDR3 protein, CDR3 DNA. The D gene is left open where the match is weak. Clone size appears in some rows only: once, few, many, or a class for an expanded clone.

j_call: TRBJ2-1; v_call: TRBV10-2; d_call: TRBD2; clone_size: NA; cdr3_aa: CASSENQREFHEQFF; cdr3_nt: TGCGCCAGCAGTGAGAACCAGCGGGAGTTCCATGAGCAGTTCTTC
j_call: TRBJ2-5; v_call: TRBV19; d_call: NA; clone_size: NA; cdr3_aa: CASSNGTPEETQYF; cdr3_nt: TGTGCCAGTAGTAACGGGACACCCGAAGAGACCCAGTACTTC
j_call: TRBJ2-5; v_call: TRBV6-1; d_call: TRBD1; clone_size: NA; cdr3_aa: CASSPGQGEETQYF; cdr3_nt: TGTGCCAGCAGTCCGGGACAGGGGGAAGAGACCCAGTACTTC
j_call: TRBJ1-2; v_call: TRBV18; d_call: TRBD1; clone_size: once; cdr3_aa: CASSPPPGGGYGYTF; cdr3_nt: TGTGCCAGCTCACCACCCCCAGGGGGCGGCTATGGCTACACCTTC
j_call: TRBJ2-7; v_call: TRBV4-1; d_call: TRBD2; clone_size: NA; cdr3_aa: CASSLHGRLAALPYYEQYF; cdr3_nt: TGCGCCAGCAGCCTCCACGGTAGACTAGCGGCGCTCCCTTACTACGAGCAGTACTTC
j_call: TRBJ2-6; v_call: TRBV27; d_call: NA; clone_size: NA; cdr3_aa: CASKKGTGANVLTF; cdr3_nt: TGTGCCAGCAAAAAGGGGACTGGGGCCAACGTCCTGACTTTC
j_call: TRBJ2-3; v_call: TRBV18; d_call: TRBD2; clone_size: NA; cdr3_aa: CASSPGLLTDTQYF; cdr3_nt: TGTGCCAGCTCCCCGGGACTACTCACAGATACGCAGTATTTT
j_call: TRBJ2-1; v_call: TRBV7-9; d_call: TRBD2; clone_size: NA; cdr3_aa: CASSLETSGDNEQFF; cdr3_nt: TGTGCCAGCAGCTTAGAGACTAGCGGGGACAATGAGCAGTTCTTC
j_call: TRBJ1-5; v_call: TRBV15; d_call: TRBD1; clone_size: once; cdr3_aa: CATSRDRVGQPQHF; cdr3_nt: TGTGCCACCAGCAGGGACAGGGTCGGGCAGCCCCAGCATTTT
j_call: TRBJ2-1; v_call: TRBV4-3; d_call: TRBD2; clone_size: NA; cdr3_aa: CASSQDPPGTSGRNPRFF; cdr3_nt: TGCGCCAGCAGCCAAGATCCCCCCGGGACTAGCGGGAGAAACCCCCGGTTCTTC
j_call: TRBJ2-2; v_call: TRBV25-1; d_call: NA; clone_size: NA; cdr3_aa: CASSRTELHTGELFF; cdr3_nt: TGTGCCAGCAGTAGGACAGAGCTTCACACCGGGGAGCTGTTTTTT
j_call: TRBJ2-1; v_call: TRBV28; d_call: TRBD2; clone_size: NA; cdr3_aa: CASSLSSGTYNEQFF; cdr3_nt: TGTGCCAGCAGTTTATCTAGCGGGACGTACAATGAGCAGTTCTTC
j_call: TRBJ2-7; v_call: TRBV7-9; d_call: NA; clone_size: NA; cdr3_aa: CASSLAPGEGYEQYF; cdr3_nt: TGTGCCAGCAGCTTAGCGCCAGGGGAAGGCTACGAGCAGTACTTC
j_call: TRBJ2-5; v_call: TRBV6-1; d_call: NA; clone_size: once; cdr3_aa: CASSRVGETQYF; cdr3_nt: TGTGCCAGCAGCAGGGTAGGAGAGACCCAGTACTTC
j_call: TRBJ2-7; v_call: TRBV7-2; d_call: TRBD2; clone_size: NA; cdr3_aa: CASSRRTSPGEQYF; cdr3_nt: TGTGCCAGCAGCCGGCGGACTAGCCCGGGGGAGCAGTACTTC
j_call: TRBJ2-3; v_call: TRBV5-4; d_call: NA; clone_size: NA; cdr3_aa: CASSITGRAGQDTQYF; cdr3_nt: TGTGCCAGCAGCATAACAGGCCGCGCGGGACAGGATACGCAGTATTTT
j_call: TRBJ2-7; v_call: TRBV6-5; d_call: NA; clone_size: NA; cdr3_aa: CASSYAGIGYEQYF; cdr3_nt: TGTGCCAGCAGTTACGCCGGGATCGGGTACGAGCAGTACTTC
j_call: TRBJ2-7; v_call: TRBV28; d_call: NA; clone_size: NA; cdr3_aa: CASSRSNRDSAYEQYF; cdr3_nt: TGTGCCAGCAGTCGATCTAACCGGGACTCCGCCTACGAGCAGTACTTC
j_call: TRBJ2-1; v_call: TRBV15; d_call: TRBD2; clone_size: NA; cdr3_aa: CATSSPSSGRGFGEQFF; cdr3_nt: TGTGCCACCAGCAGTCCAAGTAGCGGGAGGGGGTTTGGAGAGCAGTTCTTC
j_call: TRBJ2-7; v_call: TRBV18; d_call: NA; clone_size: NA; cdr3_aa: CASSPQEDSTYEQYF; cdr3_nt: TGTGCCAGCTCACCACAGGAGGACTCGACCTACGAGCAGTACTTC
j_call: TRBJ2-5; v_call: TRBV18; d_call: TRBD2; clone_size: NA; cdr3_aa: CASSPIPPSGRAANGETQYF; cdr3_nt: TGTGCCAGCTCACCGATTCCCCCTAGCGGGAGGGCCGCAAATGGTGAGACCCAGTACTTC
j_call: TRBJ1-2; v_call: TRBV11-3; d_call: TRBD1; clone_size: NA; cdr3_aa: CASSQIGDRALEGYTF; cdr3_nt: TGTGCCAGCAGTCAAATAGGGGACAGGGCCCTAGAAGGCTACACCTTC
j_call: TRBJ2-7; v_call: TRBV6-6; d_call: TRBD1; clone_size: NA; cdr3_aa: CASSPSGTGKHEQYF; cdr3_nt: TGTGCCAGCAGTCCCTCCGGGACAGGGAAGCACGAGCAGTACTTC
j_call: TRBJ2-7; v_call: TRBV5-4; d_call: TRBD1; clone_size: NA; cdr3_aa: CASSKDRDYEQYF; cdr3_nt: TGTGCCAGCAGCAAGGACAGGGACTACGAGCAGTACTTC
j_call: TRBJ1-1; v_call: TRBV28; d_call: TRBD1; clone_size: NA; cdr3_aa: CASSLRLPLEDRGDTEAFF; cdr3_nt: TGTGCCAGCAGTTTACGCCTCCCCCTTGAGGACAGGGGGGACACTGAAGCTTTCTTT
j_call: TRBJ2-7; v_call: TRBV11-1; d_call: NA; clone_size: once; cdr3_aa: CASSPSPHQSSYEQYF; cdr3_nt: TGTGCCAGCAGCCCCAGTCCACACCAAAGTTCCTACGAGCAGTACTTC
j_call: TRBJ2-7; v_call: TRBV27; d_call: NA; clone_size: NA; cdr3_aa: CASSYTPGVYEQYF; cdr3_nt: TGTGCCAGCAGTTATACCCCAGGGGTCTACGAGCAGTACTTC
j_call: TRBJ1-1; v_call: TRBV19; d_call: NA; clone_size: NA; cdr3_aa: CASSKGGGVPNTEAFF; cdr3_nt: TGTGCCAGTAGTAAAGGGGGTGGGGTACCAAACACTGAAGCTTTCTTT
j_call: TRBJ2-7; v_call: TRBV10-2; d_call: NA; clone_size: NA; cdr3_aa: CAIQLGAEQYF; cdr3_nt: TGCGCCATACAATTGGGGGCGGAGCAGTACTTC
j_call: TRBJ2-1; v_call: TRBV29-1; d_call: NA; clone_size: NA; cdr3_aa: CSVVVRGAEDEQFF; cdr3_nt: TGCAGCGTTGTAGTACGGGGTGCCGAGGATGAGCAGTTCTTC
j_call: TRBJ2-1; v_call: TRBV2; d_call: NA; clone_size: NA; cdr3_aa: CASSEAKSLAYSYNEQFF; cdr3_nt: TGTGCCAGCAGTGAAGCGAAATCACTAGCATACTCCTACAATGAGCAGTTCTTC
j_call: TRBJ2-6; v_call: TRBV10-3; d_call: TRBD2; clone_size: NA; cdr3_aa: CAISEGGTTGANVLTF; cdr3_nt: TGTGCCATCAGTGAGGGAGGGACTACTGGGGCCAACGTCCTGACTTTC
j_call: TRBJ2-6; v_call: TRBV27; d_call: TRBD2; clone_size: NA; cdr3_aa: CASSLSGRVSGANVLTF; cdr3_nt: TGTGCCAGCAGTCTTAGCGGGAGGGTTTCCGGGGCCAACGTCCTGACTTTC
j_call: TRBJ1-3; v_call: TRBV4-1; d_call: NA; clone_size: NA; cdr3_aa: CASSQGPGRSNTIYF; cdr3_nt: TGCGCCAGCAGCCAAGGGCCGGGTCGGTCAAACACCATATATTTT
j_call: TRBJ2-1; v_call: TRBV4-3; d_call: TRBD2; clone_size: few; cdr3_aa: CASSHGLAGYNEQFF; cdr3_nt: TGCGCCAGCAGCCACGGACTAGCGGGCTACAATGAGCAGTTCTTC
j_call: TRBJ2-1; v_call: TRBV11-2; d_call: NA; clone_size: NA; cdr3_aa: CASSLGTRAKGIEQFF; cdr3_nt: TGTGCCAGCAGCTTAGGCACGCGGGCTAAAGGAATTGAGCAGTTCTTC
j_call: TRBJ1-5; v_call: TRBV2; d_call: TRBD1; clone_size: NA; cdr3_aa: CASGDRDSLSNQPQHF; cdr3_nt: TGTGCCAGCGGAGACCGGGACAGCCTTAGCAATCAGCCCCAGCATTTT
j_call: TRBJ2-7; v_call: TRBV11-3; d_call: TRBD2; clone_size: NA; cdr3_aa: CASSPLAGENEQYF; cdr3_nt: TGTGCCAGCAGCCCCCTAGCGGGAGAGAACGAGCAGTACTTC
j_call: TRBJ2-7; v_call: TRBV30; d_call: TRBD2; clone_size: once; cdr3_aa: CAWSVRKREGPNEQYF; cdr3_nt: TGTGCCTGGAGTGTACGCAAGCGGGAGGGCCCCAACGAGCAGTACTTC
j_call: TRBJ2-1; v_call: TRBV6-1; d_call: TRBD1; clone_size: NA; cdr3_aa: CASSAQDRGSYNEQFF; cdr3_nt: TGTGCCAGCAGTGCCCAAGACAGGGGGTCTTACAATGAGCAGTTCTTC
j_call: TRBJ2-7; v_call: TRBV15; d_call: NA; clone_size: once; cdr3_aa: CATSGGWDSSYEQYF; cdr3_nt: TGTGCCACCAGCGGGGGTTGGGACTCGTCCTACGAGCAGTACTTC
j_call: TRBJ1-2; v_call: TRBV5-4; d_call: NA; clone_size: NA; cdr3_aa: CASSLAGDGYTF; cdr3_nt: TGTGCCAGCAGCTTGGCGGGGGATGGCTACACCTTC
j_call: TRBJ2-7; v_call: TRBV15; d_call: NA; clone_size: NA; cdr3_aa: CATSGPGGTYEQYF; cdr3_nt: TGTGCCACCAGCGGTCCAGGGGGGACCTACGAGCAGTACTTC
j_call: TRBJ2-1; v_call: TRBV25-1; d_call: TRBD1; clone_size: few; cdr3_aa: CACSGTGVCNEQFF; cdr3_nt: TGTGCCTGTTCCGGGACAGGGGTATGCAATGAGCAGTTCTTC